The entry that follows covers one TCR beta chain sequence. The ends were cut back, 1 base at V and 14 bases at J, with 15 bases in the middle. In germline, CDR1 is SGHTA, CDR2 FQGNSA. This CDR3 is built from 13 residues. The record originates from a study of chemoradiotherapy in HPV16-positive cancers. Sequencing used immunoSEQ multiplex PCR; TCRdb keeps in-frame clones, though not all of them. The data contain roughly 32,000 clones, approximately 90% of them singletons. This chain connects TRBV7-2 to TRBJ2-1; D call uncertain. Sequenced material: blood, taken from a patient who underwent chemoradiotherapy. The clonotype was recovered from a human donor with HPV-associated anogenital cancer. DNA of the CDR3: TGTGCCAGCAGCTTAGTAGTAAGAGAAGTAAAGTTCTTC. Translation gives CASSLVVREVKFF.